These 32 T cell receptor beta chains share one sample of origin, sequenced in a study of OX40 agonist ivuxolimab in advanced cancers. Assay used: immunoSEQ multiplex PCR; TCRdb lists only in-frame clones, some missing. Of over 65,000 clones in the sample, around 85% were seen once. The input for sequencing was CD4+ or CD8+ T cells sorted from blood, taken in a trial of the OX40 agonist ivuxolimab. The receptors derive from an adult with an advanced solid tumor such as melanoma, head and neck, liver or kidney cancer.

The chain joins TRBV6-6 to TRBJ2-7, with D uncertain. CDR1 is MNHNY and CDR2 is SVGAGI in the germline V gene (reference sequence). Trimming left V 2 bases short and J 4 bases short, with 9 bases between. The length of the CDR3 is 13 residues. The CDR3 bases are TGTGCCAGCAGTTACGGGGAACGGTACGAGCAGTACTTC. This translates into CASSYGERYEQYF.

CDR3 nucleotides: TGTGCCAGCACCTCGGAGAGCCTTCGGGGCTACACCTTC. Encoded protein: CASTSESLRGYTF. The chain recombines TRBV6-6 with TRBJ1-2; no reliable D call. With 7 bases removed from V and 8 bases from J, the gap between germline ends came to 17 bases. This CDR3 is built from 13 residues. The germline gives CDR1 MNHNY, CDR2 SVGAGI (reference sequence).

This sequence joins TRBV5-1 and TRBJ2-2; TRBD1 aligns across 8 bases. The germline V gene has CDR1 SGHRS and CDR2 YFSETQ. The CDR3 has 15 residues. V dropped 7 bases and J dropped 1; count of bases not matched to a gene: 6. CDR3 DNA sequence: TGCGCCAGCTTTCCCGGGACAGGGAACACCGGGGAGCTGTTTTTT. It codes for CASFPGTGNTGELFF.

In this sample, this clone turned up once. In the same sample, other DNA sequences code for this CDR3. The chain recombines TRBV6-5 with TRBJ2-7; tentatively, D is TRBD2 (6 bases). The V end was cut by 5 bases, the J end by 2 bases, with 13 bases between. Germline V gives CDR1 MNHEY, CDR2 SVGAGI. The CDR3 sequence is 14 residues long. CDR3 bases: TGTGCCAGCAGTCGATCTGGGGGGACCTACGAGCAGTACTTC. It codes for CASSRSGGTYEQYF.

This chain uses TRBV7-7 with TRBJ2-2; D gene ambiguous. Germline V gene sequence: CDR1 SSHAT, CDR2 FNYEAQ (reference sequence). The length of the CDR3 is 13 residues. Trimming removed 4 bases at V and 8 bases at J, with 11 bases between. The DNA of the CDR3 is TGTGCCAGCAGCTCTAGACACGGTGGGGAGCTGTTTTTT. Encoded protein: CASSSRHGGELFF.

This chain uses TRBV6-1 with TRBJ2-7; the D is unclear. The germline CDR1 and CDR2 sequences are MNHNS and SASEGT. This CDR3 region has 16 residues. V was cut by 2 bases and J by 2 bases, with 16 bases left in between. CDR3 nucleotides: TGTGCCAGCAGTGAATCCCCGGCGGTAGGGCCCTACGAGCAGTACTTC. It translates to CASSESPAVGPYEQYF.

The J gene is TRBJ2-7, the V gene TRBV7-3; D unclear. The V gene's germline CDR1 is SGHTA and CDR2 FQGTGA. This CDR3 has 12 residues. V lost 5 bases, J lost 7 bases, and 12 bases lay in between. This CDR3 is CASSRSGGEQYF. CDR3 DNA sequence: TGTGCCAGCAGCCGCTCGGGTGGGGAGCAGTACTTC.

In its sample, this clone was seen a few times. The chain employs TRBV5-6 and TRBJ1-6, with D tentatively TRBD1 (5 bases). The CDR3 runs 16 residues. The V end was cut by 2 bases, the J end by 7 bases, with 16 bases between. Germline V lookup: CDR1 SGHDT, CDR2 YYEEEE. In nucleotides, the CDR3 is TGTGCCAGCAGCTTCGGGGGAGGGGCAAAAAATTCACCCCTCCACTTT. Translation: CASSFGGGAKNSPLHF.

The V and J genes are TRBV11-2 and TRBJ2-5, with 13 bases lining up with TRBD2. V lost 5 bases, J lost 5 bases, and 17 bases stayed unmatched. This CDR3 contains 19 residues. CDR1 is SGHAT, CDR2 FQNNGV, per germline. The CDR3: CASSPSPTSGRARFETQYF. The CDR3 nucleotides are TGTGCCAGCAGCCCCTCCCCCACTAGCGGGAGGGCCCGGTTCGAGACCCAGTACTTC.

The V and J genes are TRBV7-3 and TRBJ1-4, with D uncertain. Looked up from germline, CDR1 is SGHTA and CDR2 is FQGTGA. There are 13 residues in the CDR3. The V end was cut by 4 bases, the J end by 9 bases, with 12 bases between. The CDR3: CASSSDSGKKLFF. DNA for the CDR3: TGTGCCAGCAGCTCCGATAGCGGGAAAAAACTGTTTTTT.

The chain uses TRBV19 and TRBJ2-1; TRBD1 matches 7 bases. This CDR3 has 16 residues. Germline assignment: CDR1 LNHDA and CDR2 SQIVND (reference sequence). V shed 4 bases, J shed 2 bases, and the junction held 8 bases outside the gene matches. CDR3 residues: CASSRFSGGPYNEQFF. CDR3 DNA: TGTGCCAGTAGTAGATTTTCAGGGGGACCCTACAATGAGCAGTTCTTC.

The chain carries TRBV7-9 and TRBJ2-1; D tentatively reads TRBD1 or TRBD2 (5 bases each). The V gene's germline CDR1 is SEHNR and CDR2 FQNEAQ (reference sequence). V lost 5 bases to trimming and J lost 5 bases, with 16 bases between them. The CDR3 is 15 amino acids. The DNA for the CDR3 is TGTGCCAGCAGCCGGACCAGGGACCAACACAATGAGCAGTTCTTC. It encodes CASSRTRDQHNEQFF.

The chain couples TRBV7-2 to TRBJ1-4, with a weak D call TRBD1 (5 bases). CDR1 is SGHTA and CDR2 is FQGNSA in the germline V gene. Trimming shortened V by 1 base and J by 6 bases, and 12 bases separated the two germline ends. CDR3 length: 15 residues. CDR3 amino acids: CASSLEWGRDEKLFF. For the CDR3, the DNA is TGTGCCAGCAGCTTAGAGTGGGGGAGGGATGAAAAACTGTTTTTT. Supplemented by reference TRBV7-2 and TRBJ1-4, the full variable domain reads GAGVSQSPSNKVTEKGKDVELRCDPISGHTALYWYRQSLGQGLEFLIYFQGNSAPDKSGLPSDRFSAERTGGSVSTLTIQRTQQEDSAVYLCASSLEWGRDEKLFFGSGTQLSVL.

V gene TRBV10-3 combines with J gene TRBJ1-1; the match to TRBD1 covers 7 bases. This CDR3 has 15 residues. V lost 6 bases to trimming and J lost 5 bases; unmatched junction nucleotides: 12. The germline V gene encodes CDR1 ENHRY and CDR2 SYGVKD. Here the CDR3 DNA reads TGTGCCATCAGGCCTAAGACAGGGACGAGGACTGAAGCTTTCTTT. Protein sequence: CAIRPKTGTRTEAFF.

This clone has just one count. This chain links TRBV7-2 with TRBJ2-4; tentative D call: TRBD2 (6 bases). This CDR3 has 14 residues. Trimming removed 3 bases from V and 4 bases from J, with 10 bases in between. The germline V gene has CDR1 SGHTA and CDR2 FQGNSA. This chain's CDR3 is CASSFGGSKNIQYF. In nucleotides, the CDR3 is TGTGCCAGCAGCTTCGGGGGATCAAAAAACATTCAGTACTTC. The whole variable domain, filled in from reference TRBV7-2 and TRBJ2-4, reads GAGVSQSPSNKVTEKGKDVELRCDPISGHTALYWYRQSLGQGLEFLIYFQGNSAPDKSGLPSDRFSAERTGGSVSTLTIQRTQQEDSAVYLCASSFGGSKNIQYFGAGTRLSVL.

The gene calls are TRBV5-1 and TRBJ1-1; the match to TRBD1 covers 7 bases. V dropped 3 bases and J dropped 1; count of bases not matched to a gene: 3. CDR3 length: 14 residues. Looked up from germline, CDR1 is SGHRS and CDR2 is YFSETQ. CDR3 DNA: TGCGCCAGCAGCTCCAGGGGGGGGAACACTGAAGCTTTCTTT. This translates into CASSSRGGNTEAFF.

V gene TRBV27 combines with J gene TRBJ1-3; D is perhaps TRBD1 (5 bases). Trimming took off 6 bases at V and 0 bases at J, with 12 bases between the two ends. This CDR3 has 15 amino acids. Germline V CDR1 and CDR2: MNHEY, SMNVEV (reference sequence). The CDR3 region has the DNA TGTGCCAGCAGCCCTCAGGGCTTCTCTGGAAACACCATATATTTT. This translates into CASSPQGFSGNTIYF.

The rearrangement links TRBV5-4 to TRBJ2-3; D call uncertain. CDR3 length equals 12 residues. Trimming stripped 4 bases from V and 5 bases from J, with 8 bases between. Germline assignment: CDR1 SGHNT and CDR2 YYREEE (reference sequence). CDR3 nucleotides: TGTGCCAGCAGCATCCTCGGAGATACGCAGTATTTT. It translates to CASSILGDTQYF.

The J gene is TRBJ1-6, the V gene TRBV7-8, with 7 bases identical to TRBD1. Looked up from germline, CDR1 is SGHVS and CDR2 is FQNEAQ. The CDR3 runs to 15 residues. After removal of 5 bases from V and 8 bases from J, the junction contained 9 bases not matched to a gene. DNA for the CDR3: TGTGCCAGCAGCGGAACGGGACAGACATATTCACCCCTCCACTTT. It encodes CASSGTGQTYSPLHF.

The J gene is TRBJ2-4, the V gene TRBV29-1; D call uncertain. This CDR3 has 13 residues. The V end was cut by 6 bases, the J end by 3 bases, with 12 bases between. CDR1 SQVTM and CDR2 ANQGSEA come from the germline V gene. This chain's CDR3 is CSVSPLLKNIQYF. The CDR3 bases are TGCAGCGTCAGCCCGCTTCTCAAAAACATTCAGTACTTC.

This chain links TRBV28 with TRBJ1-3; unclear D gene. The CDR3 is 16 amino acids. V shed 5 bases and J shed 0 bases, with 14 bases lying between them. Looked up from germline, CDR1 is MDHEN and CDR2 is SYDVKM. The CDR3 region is CASSAPARTSGNTIYF. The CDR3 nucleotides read TGTGCCAGCAGTGCGCCCGCCAGGACCTCTGGAAACACCATATATTTT.

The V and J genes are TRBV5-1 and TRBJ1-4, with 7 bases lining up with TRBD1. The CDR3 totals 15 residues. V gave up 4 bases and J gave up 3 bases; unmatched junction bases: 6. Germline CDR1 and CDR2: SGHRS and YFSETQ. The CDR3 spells CASSAAGTANEKLFF. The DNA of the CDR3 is TGCGCCAGCAGCGCAGCCGGGACAGCTAATGAAAAACTGTTTTTT.

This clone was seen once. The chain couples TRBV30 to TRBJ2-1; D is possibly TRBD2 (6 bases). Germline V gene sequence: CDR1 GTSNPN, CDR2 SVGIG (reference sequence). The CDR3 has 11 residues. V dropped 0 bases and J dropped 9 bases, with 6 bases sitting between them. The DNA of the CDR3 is TGTGCCTGGAGTGTGGGGGGTGAGCAGTTCTTC. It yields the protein CAWSVGGEQFF.

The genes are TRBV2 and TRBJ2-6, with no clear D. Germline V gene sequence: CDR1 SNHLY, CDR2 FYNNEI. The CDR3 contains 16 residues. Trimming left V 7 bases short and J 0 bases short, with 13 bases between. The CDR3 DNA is TGTGCCAGCATTAACAATCCCCCCTCTGGGGCCAACGTCCTGACTTTC. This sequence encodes CASINNPPSGANVLTF.

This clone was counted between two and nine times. The CDR3 spells CASSALGQKAKETQYF. The CDR3 DNA reads as TGTGCCAGCAGTGCCCTAGGACAAAAGGCAAAGGAGACCCAGTACTTC. The chain has TRBV2 and TRBJ2-5; D might be TRBD1 (5 bases). V was trimmed by 4 bases and J by 5 bases, leaving 20 bases between them. CDR3 length: 16 amino acids. In germline, CDR1 is SNHLY, CDR2 FYNNEI.

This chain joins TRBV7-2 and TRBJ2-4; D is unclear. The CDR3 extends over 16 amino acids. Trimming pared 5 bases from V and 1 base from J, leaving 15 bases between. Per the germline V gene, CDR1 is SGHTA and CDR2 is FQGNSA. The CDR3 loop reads CASSLGVVFAKNIQYF. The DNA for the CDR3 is TGTGCCAGCAGCCTTGGTGTGGTATTTGCCAAAAACATTCAGTACTTC. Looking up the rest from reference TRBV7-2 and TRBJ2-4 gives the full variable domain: GAGVSQSPSNKVTEKGKDVELRCDPISGHTALYWYRQSLGQGLEFLIYFQGNSAPDKSGLPSDRFSAERTGGSVSTLTIQRTQQEDSAVYLCASSLGVVFAKNIQYFGAGTRLSVL.

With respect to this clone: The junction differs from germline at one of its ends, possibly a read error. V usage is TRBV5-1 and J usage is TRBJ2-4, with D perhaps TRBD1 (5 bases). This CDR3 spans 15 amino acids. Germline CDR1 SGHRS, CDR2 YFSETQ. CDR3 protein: CASSLLGAAKNIQYF. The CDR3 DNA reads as TGTGCCAGCAGCTTGTTAGGGGCGGCCAAAAACATTCAGTACTTC.

CDR3 region: CASSYPKGRGYTF. CDR3 nucleotides: TGTGCCAGCAGTTACCCTAAGGGCCGGGGCTACACCTTC. This rearrangement joins TRBV6-5 to TRBJ1-2; D uncertain. Trimming removed 2 bases at V and 8 bases at J, with 12 bases between. The CDR3 spans 13 residues. CDR1 and CDR2 (germline): MNHEY, SVGAGI.

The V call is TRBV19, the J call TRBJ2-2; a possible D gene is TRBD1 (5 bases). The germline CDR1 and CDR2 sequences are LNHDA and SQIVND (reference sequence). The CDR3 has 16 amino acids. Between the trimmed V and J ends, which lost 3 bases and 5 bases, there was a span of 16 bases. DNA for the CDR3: TGTGCCAGTAGTATCAGTAGGACACTGTTTACCGGGGAGCTGTTTTTT. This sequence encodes CASSISRTLFTGELFF.

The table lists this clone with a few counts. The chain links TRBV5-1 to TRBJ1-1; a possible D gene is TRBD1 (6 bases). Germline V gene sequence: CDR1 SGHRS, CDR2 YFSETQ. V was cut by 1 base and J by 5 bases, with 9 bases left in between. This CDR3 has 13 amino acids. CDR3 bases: TGCGCCAGCAGCTTGACAGGGAGGACTGAAGCTTTCTTT. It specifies CASSLTGRTEAFF.

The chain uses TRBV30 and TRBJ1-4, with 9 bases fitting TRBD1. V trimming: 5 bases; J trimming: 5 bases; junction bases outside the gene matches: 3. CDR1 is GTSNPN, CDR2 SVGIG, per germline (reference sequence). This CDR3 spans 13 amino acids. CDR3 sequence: CAWEDRGNEKLFF. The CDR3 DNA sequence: TGTGCCTGGGAAGACAGGGGGAATGAAAAACTGTTTTTT.

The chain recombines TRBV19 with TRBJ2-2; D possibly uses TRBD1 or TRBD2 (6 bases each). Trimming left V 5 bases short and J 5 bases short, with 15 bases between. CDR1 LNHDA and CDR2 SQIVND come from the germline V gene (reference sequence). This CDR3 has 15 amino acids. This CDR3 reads CASSDRGAPTGELFF. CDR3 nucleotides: TGTGCCAGTAGTGATAGGGGGGCCCCAACCGGGGAGCTGTTTTTT.